This record concerns one T cell receptor beta chain sequence. What it binds is not known. Trimming shortened V by 5 bases and J by 7 bases, and 8 bases separated the two germline ends. Germline V CDR1 and CDR2: MDHEN, SYDVKM. The CDR3 is 11 residues long. The source of the sample is a study of response to subunit inactivated influenza vaccine. General observations from the study: Authors suggested each seasonal flu vaccination may recruit only limited numbers of new T cells.

TCRdb used MiXCR to reprocess the RT-PCR reads, holding one entry per CDR3 protein. The sample has 450,000 to 700,000 distinct CDR3 sequences; roughly 15% are singletons. Here the sequenced sample was PBMCs from blood, taken 12 days after vaccination. The receptor's source is a middle-aged man who received an inactivated influenza vaccine. The genes are TRBV28 and TRBJ1-1; D possibly corresponds to TRBD1 (6 bases). The CDR3 protein is CASSGQFEAFF. The CDR3 DNA follows: TGTGCCAGCAGTGGACAGTTTGAAGCTTTCTTT.